Below are 15 T cell receptor beta chains sequenced from a single sample in a study of blood T cell repertoires in COVID-19. Here immunoSEQ multiplex PCR was the method, and the copy in TCRdb shows in-frame clones only, minus some. The table lists 30,000 to 50,000 clones, roughly 82% of them singletons. The sequenced material came from peripheral blood. The receptors here all came from a man aged 50-60 years with active or convalescent COVID-19.

This clone turned up a few times. The chain combines TRBV15 with TRBJ1-1, with D uncertain. This CDR3 is built from 13 residues. The germline V gene encodes CDR1 LNHNV and CDR2 YYDKDF (reference sequence). Trimming stripped 1 base from V and 5 bases from J, with 8 bases between. The chain's CDR3 is CATSRAGLTEAFF. Written as DNA, the CDR3 is TGTGCCACCAGCAGAGCCGGACTAACTGAAGCTTTCTTT.

The chain couples TRBV3-1 (or the pseudogene TRBV3-2) to TRBJ1-1, with 8 nucleotides matching TRBD1. The CDR3 loop spans 14 amino acids. Germline CDR1 LGHDT, CDR2 YNNKEL (reference sequence). V lost 6 bases and J lost 1; bases outside the gene matches: 4. The CDR3 protein is CASRVQGANTEAFF. The CDR3 coding sequence is TGTGCCAGCAGAGTGCAGGGGGCGAACACTGAAGCTTTCTTT.

This clone was detected once. This chain uses TRBV2 with TRBJ2-5; possibly TRBD1 for D (6 bases). The CDR3 has 13 residues. The germline V gene has CDR1 SNHLY and CDR2 FYNNEI. Between the trimmed V and J ends, which lost 5 bases and 1 base, there was a span of 8 bases. CDR3 in DNA: TGTGCCAGCAGTCGGGACATCCAAGAGACCCAGTACTTC. Its protein product is CASSRDIQETQYF.

The J gene is TRBJ1-2, the V gene TRBV28; D is possibly TRBD1 (5 bases). CDR3 size: 15 residues. In germline, CDR1 is MDHEN, CDR2 SYDVKM. With 2 bases removed from V and 0 bases from J, the gap between germline ends came to 10 bases. CDR3 residues: CASSLGALANYGYTF. As DNA, the CDR3 is TGTGCCAGCAGTTTAGGGGCCCTCGCTAACTATGGCTACACCTTC.

This clone is a singleton in its sample. The chain carries TRBV2 and TRBJ1-1; D gene ambiguous. CDR3 length: 13 amino acids. Germline V lookup: CDR1 SNHLY, CDR2 FYNNEI. V was trimmed by 7 bases and J by 1 base, leaving 10 bases between them. The CDR3 nucleotides are TGTGCCAGCACCCGAGGAGAGAACACTGAAGCTTTCTTT. This codes for CASTRGENTEAFF.

V usage is TRBV5-1 and J usage is TRBJ1-1; a possible D gene is TRBD1 (5 bases). CDR3 length: 16 residues. With 4 bases removed from V and 1 base from J, the gap between germline ends came to 17 bases. CDR1 and CDR2 (germline): SGHRS, YFSETQ. CDR3 in DNA: TGCGCCAGCAGCCCGGGAGGAGGGCAGGGGAACACTGAAGCTTTCTTT. Translated: CASSPGGGQGNTEAFF.

The sample holds a few counts of this clone. The gene calls are TRBV10-3 and TRBJ2-7, with TRBD1 matching 8 bases. CDR3 size: 13 residues. The V gene end was trimmed by 8 bases and the J gene end by 0 bases; junction bases not matched to a gene: 3. The germline CDR1 and CDR2 sequences are ENHRY and SYGVKD. The CDR3 DNA follows: TGTGCCATCCAGGGGGCCAGCTCCTACGAGCAGTACTTC. It yields the protein CAIQGASSYEQYF.

The CDR3 protein is CAISESVGLETQYF. In DNA form, the CDR3 reads TGTGCCATCAGTGAGTCCGTTGGGCTAGAGACCCAGTACTTC. The J gene is TRBJ2-5, the V gene TRBV10-3; D gene ambiguous. CDR3 size: 14 residues. V was pared by 0 bases and J by 4 bases, with 9 bases between. Germline V lookup: CDR1 ENHRY, CDR2 SYGVKD.

V usage is TRBV21-1 and J usage is TRBJ2-3; the table's D call of TRBD2 was not tested on the DNA. TRBV21-1 is recorded as a pseudogene. This CDR3 is 23 amino acids long. CDR3 in amino acids: CASSLFRISSSGGTESLTDTQYF. As DNA, the CDR3 is TGTGCCAGCAGCCTCTTCCGGATTAGTTCTAGCGGGGGGACCGAAAGCCTCACAGATACGCAGTATTTT.

The rearrangement uses TRBV5-1 and TRBJ2-7; D remains unclear. The ends were cut back, 4 bases at V and 3 bases at J, with 17 bases in the middle. The V gene's germline CDR1 is SGHRS and CDR2 YFSETQ. The CDR3 consists of 15 residues. The CDR3 reads CASSRTPDTVYEQYF. The CDR3 region has the DNA TGCGCCAGCAGCCGCACCCCAGACACAGTCTACGAGCAGTACTTC.

CDR3 bases: TGTGCCATCAGCGACAGGGGGGGCACTGAAGCTTTCTTT. The encoded protein is CAISDRGGTEAFF. J is TRBJ1-1 and V is TRBV10-3; TRBD1 aligns across 9 bases. Losses at the gene ends were 6 bases for V and 4 bases for J; bases not matched to a gene: 3. The CDR3 extends over 13 amino acids. CDR1 is ENHRY, CDR2 SYGVKD, per germline.

V is TRBV5-1 and J is TRBJ2-1; 7 bases are shared with TRBD1. This CDR3 region has 14 residues. V was clipped by 0 bases and J by 7 bases; unmatched bases: 4. Germline loops: CDR1 SGHRS, CDR2 YFSETQ. CDR3 in DNA: TGCGCCAGCAGCTTGGACAGGGGAGTGAATGAGCAGTTCTTC. This sequence encodes CASSLDRGVNEQFF.

The table lists this clone with a few counts. The CDR3 bases are TGTGCCAGCTCACCCAGTGTACAACAGGGACGGACTGAAGCTTTCTTT. Its protein product is CASSPSVQQGRTEAFF. The genes are TRBV18 and TRBJ1-1, with TRBD1 as a possible D gene (6 bases). The CDR3 has 16 amino acids. The V gene's germline CDR1 is KGHSH and CDR2 LQKENI. Trimming cost V 3 bases and J 5 bases, with 19 bases left between them. Drawing the rest from reference TRBV18 and TRBJ1-1, the complete variable domain is NAGVMQNPRHLVRRRGQEARLRCSPMKGHSHVYWYRQLPEEGLKFMVYLQKENIIDESGMPKERFSAEFPKEGPSILRIQQVVRGDSAAYFCASSPSVQQGRTEAFFGQGTRLTVV.

The chain has TRBV27 and TRBJ2-5; TRBD1 agrees at 7 bases. V was pared by 3 bases and J by 4 bases, with 8 bases of the junction left unmatched. There are 15 residues in the CDR3. CDR1 is MNHEY and CDR2 is SMNVEV in the germline V gene (reference sequence). The CDR3 sequence is CASSLGAGGLETQYF. As DNA, the CDR3 is TGTGCCAGCAGTTTGGGGGCAGGGGGTTTAGAGACCCAGTACTTC.

The chain employs TRBV7-8 and TRBJ1-1; 12 bases fit TRBD1. The CDR3 is 14 amino acids. The V segment lost 7 bases and the J segment 7 bases; nucleotides outside the gene matches: 7. The germline V gene has CDR1 SGHVS and CDR2 FQNEAQ. The CDR3 DNA reads as TGTGCCAGCAAGGGACAGGGGGCGAGTGGTGAAGCTTTCTTT. Protein: CASKGQGASGEAFF.